The clone carrying this T cell receptor beta chain was found a few times. The antigen is not known. The treatment is: approximately nine-day PBMC culture with coronavirus spike peptide pools or control peptides (ViraFEST assay). Researchers collected the unexposed donor's CD4+ T cells before the COVID-19 pandemic (2011-2018). Peptide pool stimulation in ViraFEST expanded antigen-specific T cells, whose TCRs were then sequenced. Wells contained two million PBMCs each, and these were cultured with roughly 11 IU/ml IL-2 and roughly 10 ug/ml peptide pools. The data are from a study of vaccination and CD4 T cells after COVID-19. Study summary: Four females and six males made up the convalescents, with two Hispanic.

Trimming shortened V by 2 bases and J by 4 bases, and 14 bases separated the two germline ends. Germline assignment: CDR1 SEHNR and CDR2 FQNEAQ (reference sequence). The CDR3 is 15 residues long. With the Oncomine TCR Beta short-read assay, DNA from cultured CD4+ T cells was sequenced. TCRdb redid the calling of the PCR reads with MiXCR, one entry per CDR3 protein. The sample lists around 8,200 distinct CDR3 sequences; around 50% were seen once. The material sequenced was CD4+ T cells from blood, cultured in vitro. The chain employs TRBV7-9 and TRBJ1-2; D possibly corresponds to TRBD1 (5 bases). This clonotype was sampled from a human donor in good health. CDR3 protein: CASSLYPGNIYGYTF. Written as DNA, the CDR3 is TGTGCCAGCAGCTTATATCCAGGGAATATCTATGGCTACACCTTC.